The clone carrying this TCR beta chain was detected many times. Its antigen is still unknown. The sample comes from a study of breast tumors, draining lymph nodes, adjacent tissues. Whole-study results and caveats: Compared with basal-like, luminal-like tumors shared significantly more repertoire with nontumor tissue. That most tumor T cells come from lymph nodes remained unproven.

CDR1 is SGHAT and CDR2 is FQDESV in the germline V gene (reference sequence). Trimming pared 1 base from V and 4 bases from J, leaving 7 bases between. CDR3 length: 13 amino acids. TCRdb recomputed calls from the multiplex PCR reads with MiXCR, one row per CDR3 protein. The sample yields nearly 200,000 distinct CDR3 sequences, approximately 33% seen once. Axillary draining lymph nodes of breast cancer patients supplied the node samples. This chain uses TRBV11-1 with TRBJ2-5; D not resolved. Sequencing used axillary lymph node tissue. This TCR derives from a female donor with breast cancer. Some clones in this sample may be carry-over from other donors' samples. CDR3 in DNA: TGTGCCAGCAGCTTAGGTGGTGTAGAGACCCAGTACTTC. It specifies CASSLGGVETQYF.